This TCR beta chain was documented in a study of TIL therapy for anti-PD-1-resistant metastatic lung cancer. The immunoSEQ assay was v3. Profiling relied on immunoSEQ multiplex PCR, and the TCRdb table lists in-frame clones only, not all of them. The sample has around 100,000 clones; approximately 65% are singletons. Specified time point: pre-treatment sample, taken before nivolumab and TIL therapy. The tumor samples were excised metastases, mostly pleural nodules or supraclavicular lymph nodes. Progressing patients received lymphodepletion, expanded TIL infusion and IL-2. The V end was cut by 5 bases, the J end by 3 bases, with 13 bases between. The V gene's germline CDR1 is SGHTA and CDR2 FQGNSA. The CDR3 covers 14 residues.

The material sequenced was tumor tissue, taken at baseline. The chain is built from TRBV7-2 and TRBJ1-2; TRBD1 might be the D (5 bases). This receptor was taken from a person aged 30 to 80 with non-small cell lung cancer. The CDR3 reads CASSTGGGYYGYTF. The CDR3 nucleotides are TGTGCCAGCAGCACCGGTGGGGGTTACTATGGCTACACCTTC.